These T cell receptor beta chains were read from a single sample in a study of blood T cell repertoires in COVID-19. The assay was immunoSEQ multiplex PCR, and TCRdb's table has in-frame clones only and misses some. Here the sample spans about 260,000 clones, 70% to 85% being singletons. The source material was peripheral blood. These receptor sequences come from a woman older than 75 with acute or convalescent COVID-19. Each CDR3 is given with its conserved first and last residue. Each record gives: J gene, V gene, clone size, D gene, CDR3 DNA, CDR3 protein. The D gene is left open where the match is weak. The size entry is marked missing in some rows and otherwise reads once, few, many or a size class.

j_call: TRBJ2-6
v_call: TRBV6-5
clone_size: .
d_call: TRBD1
cdr3_nt: TGTGCCAGCAAGACAGGGTTTGGGGCCAACGTCCTGACTTTC
cdr3_aa: CASKTGFGANVLTF

j_call: TRBJ1-6
v_call: TRBV6-5
clone_size: few
d_call: .
cdr3_nt: TGTGCCGGCGGAAGACAGAGAAATTCACCCCTCCACTTT
cdr3_aa: CAGGRQRNSPLHF

j_call: TRBJ1-3
v_call: TRBV7-9
clone_size: few
d_call: .
cdr3_nt: TGTGCCAGCAGCCCCGAGGTTGGATTTAACTCTGGAAACACCATATATTTT
cdr3_aa: CASSPEVGFNSGNTIYF

j_call: TRBJ2-1
v_call: TRBV29-1
clone_size: .
d_call: TRBD2
cdr3_nt: TGCAGCGTTGAAGATCGCGGGAGAAAATACAATGAGCAGTTCTTC
cdr3_aa: CSVEDRGRKYNEQFF

j_call: TRBJ2-3
v_call: TRBV7-2
clone_size: .
d_call: TRBD1
cdr3_nt: TGTGCCAGCAGCTTAGGGGGACAGGGATCGGATACGCAGTATTTT
cdr3_aa: CASSLGGQGSDTQYF

j_call: TRBJ2-1
v_call: TRBV27
clone_size: many
d_call: .
cdr3_nt: TGTGCCAGCAGATTTCGACTTAGCTCCTACAATGAGCAGTTCTTC
cdr3_aa: CASRFRLSSYNEQFF

j_call: TRBJ2-1
v_call: TRBV11-3
clone_size: few
d_call: TRBD2
cdr3_nt: TGTGCCAGCAGCTCTCAGACTAGCGGGGTTTATGAGCAGTTCTTC
cdr3_aa: CASSSQTSGVYEQFF

j_call: TRBJ2-5
v_call: TRBV7-2
clone_size: .
d_call: TRBD2
cdr3_nt: TGTGCCAGCAGCTTATCTCCTAGCGGGGCGGAGACCCAGTACTTC
cdr3_aa: CASSLSPSGAETQYF

j_call: TRBJ1-5
v_call: TRBV6-2/TRBV6-3
clone_size: .
d_call: .
cdr3_nt: TGTGCCAGCAGTTACTTTGGAGTTAGCAATCAGCCCCAGCATTTT
cdr3_aa: CASSYFGVSNQPQHF

j_call: TRBJ1-5
v_call: TRBV27
clone_size: few
d_call: TRBD1
cdr3_nt: TGTGCCAGCAGGCGGGACAGGGACAATCAGCCCCAGCATTTT
cdr3_aa: CASRRDRDNQPQHF

j_call: TRBJ2-7
v_call: TRBV5-1
clone_size: .
d_call: .
cdr3_nt: TGCGCCAGCAGCTGGGACACCACAGCCTACGAGCAGTACTTC
cdr3_aa: CASSWDTTAYEQYF

j_call: TRBJ2-2
v_call: TRBV10-3
clone_size: .
d_call: .
cdr3_nt: TGTGCCATCAGTGGCGGGACTCTCCTAACGACCGGGGAGCTGTTTTTT
cdr3_aa: CAISGGTLLTTGELFF

j_call: TRBJ2-1
v_call: TRBV18
clone_size: .
d_call: TRBD2
cdr3_nt: TGTGCCAGCGACCTAGCGGGAACGAATGAGCAGTTCTTC
cdr3_aa: CASDLAGTNEQFF

j_call: TRBJ1-2
v_call: TRBV19
clone_size: few
d_call: .
cdr3_nt: TGTGCCAGTCGCGATAGTCGGGGGAGCCAGTATGGCTACACCTTC
cdr3_aa: CASRDSRGSQYGYTF

j_call: TRBJ1-1
v_call: TRBV5-4
clone_size: .
d_call: TRBD1
cdr3_nt: TGTGCCAGCAGCTTGGAACAGGGGGCCTCTGAAGCTTTCTTT
cdr3_aa: CASSLEQGASEAFF

j_call: TRBJ2-2
v_call: TRBV4-1
clone_size: .
d_call: TRBD1
cdr3_nt: TGCGCCAGCAGCCCCCAAGGGACAGGGGCGAACACCGGGGAGCTGTTTTTT
cdr3_aa: CASSPQGTGANTGELFF

j_call: TRBJ2-7
v_call: TRBV29-1
clone_size: .
d_call: TRBD1
cdr3_nt: TGCAGCGTTGAATTTAGGGGACAGGGAGCCTACGAGCAGTACTTC
cdr3_aa: CSVEFRGQGAYEQYF

j_call: TRBJ2-6
v_call: TRBV5-1
clone_size: .
d_call: TRBD1
cdr3_nt: TGCGCCAGCAGCCCAGGGGGACCAGGGGCCAACGTCCTGACTTTC
cdr3_aa: CASSPGGPGANVLTF

j_call: TRBJ1-4
v_call: TRBV19
clone_size: .
d_call: .
cdr3_nt: TGTGCCAGTAGTATAATGCAGGGATTAAATGAAAAACTGTTTTTT
cdr3_aa: CASSIMQGLNEKLFF

j_call: TRBJ2-7
v_call: TRBV6-6
clone_size: .
d_call: TRBD1
cdr3_nt: TGTGCCAGCAGCCCCGGACAGGGGGCCTCCTACGAGCAGTACTTC
cdr3_aa: CASSPGQGASYEQYF

j_call: TRBJ2-3
v_call: TRBV11-3
clone_size: .
d_call: .
cdr3_nt: TGTGCCAGCAGCTTGGGCGGGGCTAGCACAGATACGCAGTATTTT
cdr3_aa: CASSLGGASTDTQYF

j_call: TRBJ1-1
v_call: TRBV9
clone_size: .
d_call: .
cdr3_nt: TGTGCCAGCAGCGTAGCCCATAACACTGAAGCTTTCTTT
cdr3_aa: CASSVAHNTEAFF

j_call: TRBJ1-4
v_call: TRBV19
clone_size: .
d_call: TRBD1
cdr3_nt: TGTGCCAGCAATCACAGGGGGCCTATTGAAAAACTGTTTTTT
cdr3_aa: CASNHRGPIEKLFF

j_call: TRBJ1-1
v_call: TRBV7-2
clone_size: .
d_call: .
cdr3_nt: TGTGCCAGCCGACAAGGACCGGGGTTGGGCCCGAACACTGAAGCTTTCTTT
cdr3_aa: CASRQGPGLGPNTEAFF

j_call: TRBJ1-3
v_call: TRBV4-3
clone_size: .
d_call: .
cdr3_nt: TGCGCCAGCAGCCAAGGACAGAGCTCTGGAAACACCATATATTTT
cdr3_aa: CASSQGQSSGNTIYF

j_call: TRBJ1-5
v_call: TRBV6-2/TRBV6-3
clone_size: .
d_call: .
cdr3_nt: TGTGCCAGCAGTTATAACAGGGACAATCAGCCCCAGCATTTT
cdr3_aa: CASSYNRDNQPQHF

j_call: TRBJ2-7
v_call: TRBV7-2
clone_size: once
d_call: TRBD1
cdr3_nt: TGTGCCAGCAGCCCACGGACAGGAGACGCGGAGCAGTACTTC
cdr3_aa: CASSPRTGDAEQYF

j_call: TRBJ2-2
v_call: TRBV3-1/TRBV3-2
clone_size: few
d_call: TRBD2
cdr3_nt: TGTGCCAGCAGCCAAGATCGAGGTCTAGCGGGATCCACCGGGGAGCTGTTTTTT
cdr3_aa: CASSQDRGLAGSTGELFF

j_call: TRBJ2-5
v_call: TRBV19
clone_size: .
d_call: TRBD2
cdr3_nt: TGTGCCAGTAGTATTCAACCTAGCGGGAGTGGAGAGACCCAGTACTTC
cdr3_aa: CASSIQPSGSGETQYF

j_call: TRBJ2-1
v_call: TRBV4-3
clone_size: .
d_call: .
cdr3_nt: TGCGCCAGCAGCCCCGATCCGCGGAACATGGCGCAGTTCTTC
cdr3_aa: CASSPDPRNMAQFF

j_call: TRBJ2-3
v_call: TRBV28
clone_size: .
d_call: TRBD2
cdr3_nt: TGTGCCAGCAGTTTAGGGTCTAGCGGGAGAGATACGCAGTATTTT
cdr3_aa: CASSLGSSGRDTQYF

j_call: TRBJ2-2
v_call: TRBV5-6
clone_size: .
d_call: TRBD1
cdr3_nt: TGTGCCAGCAGCCGGGGACAGGGCATCGGGGAGCTGTTTTTT
cdr3_aa: CASSRGQGIGELFF

j_call: TRBJ1-6
v_call: TRBV7-2
clone_size: .
d_call: TRBD1
cdr3_nt: TGTGCCAGCAGCACACAGGGGGGGAGCTCACCCCTCCACTTT
cdr3_aa: CASSTQGGSSPLHF

j_call: TRBJ1-4
v_call: TRBV3-1/TRBV3-2
clone_size: once
d_call: .
cdr3_nt: TGTGCCAGCAGCCACCCTGGGGCTTCAACTAATGAAAAACTGTTTTTT
cdr3_aa: CASSHPGASTNEKLFF

j_call: TRBJ1-1
v_call: TRBV7-2
clone_size: .
d_call: .
cdr3_nt: TGTGCCAGCAGCTTAGGCCAGGGCACACGGAACACTGAAGCTTTCTTT
cdr3_aa: CASSLGQGTRNTEAFF

j_call: TRBJ1-5
v_call: TRBV10-3
clone_size: .
d_call: .
cdr3_nt: TGTGCCATCAGTGATCCGTATGACAGTACCAATCAGCCCCAGCATTTT
cdr3_aa: CAISDPYDSTNQPQHF

j_call: TRBJ1-2
v_call: TRBV7-3
clone_size: .
d_call: .
cdr3_nt: TGTGCCAGCAGCCCACAGGGATTCCCCCCCCCTGCGGCCGGCTACACCTTC
cdr3_aa: CASSPQGFPPPAAGYTF

j_call: TRBJ2-2
v_call: TRBV6-5
clone_size: .
d_call: TRBD1
cdr3_nt: TGTGCCAGCTGCAGACAGGGGGCGGTCACCGGGGAGCTGTTTTTT
cdr3_aa: CASCRQGAVTGELFF

j_call: TRBJ2-4
v_call: TRBV6-5
clone_size: .
d_call: TRBD1
cdr3_nt: TGTGCCAGCAGCGGGACAGTAGCCAAAAACATTCAGTACTTC
cdr3_aa: CASSGTVAKNIQYF

j_call: TRBJ2-3
v_call: TRBV5-1
clone_size: .
d_call: TRBD2
cdr3_nt: TGCGCCAGCAGCTCGACTAGCGGGGCGACAGATACGCAGTATTTT
cdr3_aa: CASSSTSGATDTQYF

j_call: TRBJ1-1
v_call: TRBV6-2/TRBV6-3
clone_size: once
d_call: .
cdr3_nt: TGTGCCAGCAGCAAGCAAATGAACACTGAAGCTTTCTTT
cdr3_aa: CASSKQMNTEAFF

j_call: TRBJ1-6
v_call: TRBV7-2
clone_size: .
d_call: .
cdr3_nt: TGTGCCAGCAGCTCAGGGACATATAATTCACCCCTCCACTTT
cdr3_aa: CASSSGTYNSPLHF